The 7 T cell receptor beta chains below all came from one sample that was sequenced in a study of T cells in Graves' hyperthyroidism and ophthalmopathy. It was RNA transcripts that yielded the amplified TCR beta CDR3 regions. RT-PCR in the first round (using the HTBI primer set) targeted the TCR CDR3. TCRdb independently ran MiXCR on the multiplex PCR reads; one entry per CDR3 protein. The sample holds nearly 750,000 distinct CDR3 sequences, about 35% seen once. Sequencing was carried out using blood. These receptors were collected from a middle-aged woman with Graves' hyperthyroidism.

The V call is TRBV4-3, the J call TRBJ1-1; D might be TRBD1 (6 bases). The CDR3 consists of 17 residues. V was cut by 0 bases and J by 1 base, with 15 bases left in between. CDR1 is LGHNA, CDR2 YSLEER, per germline. The CDR3 loop is CASSQDGAADRNTEAFF. The DNA for the CDR3 is TGCGCCAGCAGCCAAGATGGCGCGGCGGACAGGAACACTGAAGCTTTCTTT.

This clonotype occurred many times. The gene calls are TRBV12-3 or TRBV12-4 and TRBJ1-1; no clear D gene. Deletions cut 7 bases from V and 1 base from J, with 7 bases between. This CDR3 is built from 12 residues. The CDR3 here is CASNNRNTEAFF. CDR3 sequence (DNA): TGTGCCAGCAACAACAGGAACACTGAAGCTTTCTTT.

V and J are TRBV2 and TRBJ2-7; TRBD1 matches at 11 bases. Judging by the DNA end, TRBJ2-1 fits better; the J call may be wrong. The CDR3 covers 13 residues. The germline gives CDR1 SNHLY, CDR2 FYNNEI. CDR3 sequence (DNA): TGTGCCAGCGGACAGGGGGCAAGGGATGAGCAGTTCTTC. It specifies CASGQGARDEQFF.

The chain links TRBV10-3 to TRBJ2-6; tentatively, D is TRBD2 (5 bases). The CDR3 runs to 14 residues. From germline, CDR1 is ENHRY and CDR2 SYGVKD. Deletions cut 4 bases from V and 6 bases from J, with 10 bases between. The CDR3 spells CAISGRAQANVLTF. The DNA for the CDR3 is TGTGCCATCAGTGGGCGGGCTCAGGCCAACGTCCTGACTTTC.

This clonotype was detected ten times or more. The rearrangement uses TRBV18 and TRBJ1-2; D remains ambiguous. This CDR3 has 16 amino acids. Germline CDR1 reads KGHSH; CDR2 reads LQKENI. V was shortened by 0 bases and J by 2 bases, with 13 bases between the two germline ends. CDR3 protein: CASSPPINPGNYGYTF. For the CDR3, the DNA is TGTGCCAGCTCACCACCGATTAATCCCGGGAACTATGGCTACACCTTC.

This clonotype was seen a few times. V usage is TRBV4-3 and J usage is TRBJ2-7; maybe TRBD1 (5 bases). The CDR3 extends over 16 amino acids. The V gene's germline CDR1 is LGHNA and CDR2 YSLEER. Trimming stripped 2 bases from V and 5 bases from J, with 19 bases between. Here the CDR3 DNA reads TGCGCCAGCAGCCAACGACCCCTAGGGGCGATCCACGAGCAGTACTTC. It specifies CASSQRPLGAIHEQYF.

This clonotype was observed a handful of times. The CDR3, as DNA: TGTGCCAGCAGCGTTGGAAGGGGGGGCCCCACTGAAGCTTTCTTT. It is translated as CASSVGRGGPTEAFF. V gene TRBV9 combines with J gene TRBJ1-1; a weak D match, TRBD1 (6 bases). Trimming cost V 2 bases and J 4 bases, with 15 bases left between them. The CDR3 totals 15 residues. Per the germline V gene, CDR1 is SGDLS and CDR2 is YYNGEE.